Listed below are T cell receptor beta chains from one sample, sequenced in a study of shared clonotypes between healthy human individuals. The method was immunoSEQ multiplex PCR; TCRdb's version includes in-frame clones alone and lacks a portion of them. The table includes around 1,900,000 clones, over 85% detected once. Sample: naive CD8+ T cells from PBMCs. The receptors were sampled from a man aged 18 to 29 in good health. Some clones in this sample may be carry-over from other donors' samples. Both conserved end residues are part of each CDR3. D genes are given only for firm matches. Clone size, where shown, is once, few, many, or a class for clones that have expanded.

V	size	J	D	CDR3	DNA
TRBV27	NA	TRBJ2-1	NA	CASSPTGNPYNEQFF	TGTGCCAGCAGTCCAACAGGGAACCCCTACAATGAGCAGTTCTTC
TRBV4-1	NA	TRBJ2-3	TRBD1	CASSGDRGPSTDTQYF	TGCGCCAGCAGCGGGGACAGGGGGCCGTCGACAGATACGCAGTATTTT
TRBV28	NA	TRBJ2-5	NA	CASNLVEFPPSPGETQYF	TGTGCCTCAAACCTCGTCGAGTTCCCCCCCAGTCCGGGGGAGACCCAGTACTTC
TRBV12-5	NA	TRBJ2-1	NA	CASGLPQGNEQFF	TGTGCTAGTGGTTTGCCCCAGGGGAATGAGCAGTTCTTC
TRBV2	NA	TRBJ2-7	TRBD1	CASSGGEDREFGYEQYF	TGTGCCAGCAGTGGGGGTGAGGACAGGGAATTCGGCTACGAGCAGTACTTC
TRBV27	NA	TRBJ1-1	TRBD1	CASSLGTGMNTEAFF	TGTGCCAGCAGTTTAGGGACAGGTATGAACACTGAAGCTTTCTTT
TRBV9	NA	TRBJ2-7	TRBD2	CASSPGTSGSYEQYF	TGTGCCAGCAGCCCCGGGACTAGCGGGAGTTACGAGCAGTACTTC
TRBV7-9	NA	TRBJ2-1	NA	CASSPTEQFF	TGTGCCAGCAGCCCCACTGAGCAGTTCTTC
TRBV9	NA	TRBJ1-1	NA	CASSGGGNTEAFF	TGTGCCAGCAGCGGGGGAGGGAACACTGAAGCTTTCTTT
TRBV19	NA	TRBJ1-2	NA	CASKVSGSFFYGYTF	TGTGCCAGTAAGGTCAGTGGCAGCTTCTTCTATGGCTACACCTTC
TRBV27	NA	TRBJ2-1	TRBD2	CASSFLGGRALSYNEQFF	TGTGCCAGCAGTTTTTTAGGCGGGAGGGCCTTGTCCTACAATGAGCAGTTCTTC
TRBV4-2	NA	TRBJ1-2	NA	CASSQSDTTNYGYTF	TGTGCCAGCAGCCAGTCGGACACGACTAACTATGGCTACACCTTC
TRBV28	NA	TRBJ2-2	TRBD1	CASSFFYKQGDTGELFF	TGTGCCAGCAGTTTTTTCTATAAACAGGGGGACACCGGGGAGCTGTTTTTT
TRBV7-2	NA	TRBJ1-2	NA	CASSFPSNYSYTF	TGTGCCAGCAGCTTTCCCAGCAACTATAGCTACACCTTC
TRBV5-4	NA	TRBJ2-1	TRBD2	CASSTITSGVYNEQFF	TGTGCCAGCAGCACGATTACTAGCGGGGTTTACAATGAGCAGTTCTTC
TRBV11-3	once	TRBJ2-1	NA	CASSFEGEGHEQFF	TGTGCCAGCAGCTTTGAGGGGGAAGGCCATGAGCAGTTCTTC
TRBV6-6	NA	TRBJ2-7	NA	CASSYSIGVEQYF	TGTGCCAGCAGTTACTCGATAGGGGTCGAGCAGTACTTC
TRBV5-7	NA	TRBJ1-1	NA	CASSWRPGAFF	TGTGCCAGCAGCTGGCGCCCTGGAGCTTTCTTT
TRBV27	NA	TRBJ2-1	TRBD1	CASSLSFGTDYNEQFF	TGTGCCAGCAGTTTATCGTTTGGGACAGACTACAATGAGCAGTTCTTC
TRBV6-1	NA	TRBJ1-5	NA	CASSPGGGQHF	TGTGCCAGCAGTCCCGGGGGGGGCCAGCATTTT
TRBV5-4	NA	TRBJ2-1	NA	CASSLGNNEQFF	TGTGCCAGCAGTCTAGGGAACAATGAGCAGTTCTTC
TRBV19	once	TRBJ2-2	NA	CASLFYREGTGELFF	TGTGCCAGTTTATTCTACAGGGAGGGCACCGGGGAGCTGTTTTTT
TRBV27	NA	TRBJ2-3	NA	CASSGYFTDTQYF	TGTGCCAGCAGTGGGTACTTCACAGATACGCAGTATTTT
TRBV2	NA	TRBJ1-2	NA	CAGPADWGGYTF	TGTGCCGGGCCCGCGGATTGGGGAGGCTACACCTTC
TRBV4-3	NA	TRBJ1-4	NA	CASSQDHGQVNEKLFF	TGCGCCAGCAGCCAAGATCATGGGCAGGTTAATGAAAAACTGTTTTTT
TRBV7-9	NA	TRBJ1-1	NA	CASSFERGTEAFF	TGTGCCAGCAGCTTTGAAAGGGGCACTGAAGCTTTCTTT
TRBV7-8	NA	TRBJ2-7	TRBD1	CASSLTGTGSYEQYF	TGTGCCAGCAGCTTAACCGGGACAGGCTCCTACGAGCAGTACTTC
TRBV4-3	NA	TRBJ2-4	NA	CASSPSYRETIQYF	TGCGCCAGCAGCCCCTCCTACCGCGAAACAATTCAGTACTTC
TRBV27	NA	TRBJ2-2	NA	CASSLGPGNTGELFF	TGTGCCAGCAGTCTGGGACCGGGGAACACCGGGGAGCTGTTTTTT
TRBV19	few	TRBJ1-5	TRBD1	CASAQGVAVQPQHF	TGTGCCAGTGCACAGGGGGTAGCGGTTCAGCCCCAGCATTTT
TRBV28	NA	TRBJ2-7	TRBD2	CASRRTSGYEQYF	TGTGCCAGCAGACGGACTAGCGGCTACGAGCAGTACTTC
TRBV10-2	NA	TRBJ2-1	NA	CASSEQGGGLRSYNEQFF	TGCGCCAGCAGTGAACAGGGGGGGGGCCTCAGGTCCTACAATGAGCAGTTCTTC
TRBV30	once	TRBJ1-1	NA	CAWSSPPSGAKDTEAFF	TGTGCCTGGTCATCTCCACCGTCGGGGGCCAAGGACACTGAAGCTTTCTTT
TRBV5-1	NA	TRBJ2-1	TRBD2	CASSFLSGRGGNEQFF	TGCGCCAGCAGCTTCCTTAGCGGGAGGGGCGGCAATGAGCAGTTCTTC
TRBV27	once	TRBJ1-2	NA	CASTLRGGGSLYGYTF	TGTGCCAGCACCCTGAGGGGGGGAGGATCGCTTTATGGCTACACCTTC
TRBV4-3	NA	TRBJ2-1	NA	CASSQGGGIEQFF	TGCGCCAGCAGCCAAGGGGGCGGGATAGAGCAGTTCTTC
TRBV4-1	NA	TRBJ2-7	NA	CASSQGLDRVFAGDYEQYF	TGCGCCAGCAGCCAAGGATTAGACAGGGTTTTTGCGGGGGACTACGAGCAGTACTTC
TRBV18	NA	TRBJ1-1	NA	CASSPGAGATEAFF	TGTGCCAGCTCACCAGGCGCAGGGGCCACTGAAGCTTTCTTT
TRBV7-2	NA	TRBJ2-5	TRBD2	CASSPAGVSGETQYF	TGTGCCAGCAGCCCAGCGGGAGTAAGTGGTGAGACCCAGTACTTC
TRBV4-2	NA	TRBJ1-5	NA	CASSQELLQPQHF	TGTGCCAGCAGCCAAGAACTTCTTCAGCCCCAGCATTTT
TRBV15	NA	TRBJ1-4	NA	CATSNLIDGGNEKLFF	TGTGCCACCAGCAATCTTATCGACGGAGGAAATGAAAAACTGTTTTTT
TRBV30	NA	TRBJ2-7	TRBD1	CAWAPGTGSYEQYF	TGTGCCTGGGCCCCTGGGACAGGGTCCTACGAGCAGTACTTC
TRBV6-5	NA	TRBJ2-7	TRBD1	CASSPWDSLSYEQYF	TGTGCCAGCAGCCCCTGGGACAGTTTATCCTACGAGCAGTACTTC
TRBV28	once	TRBJ2-7	NA	CASSTTPGSYEQYF	TGTGCCAGCAGTACTACCCCCGGCTCCTACGAGCAGTACTTC
TRBV27	NA	TRBJ2-7	NA	CASSLRTAGSREQYF	TGTGCCAGCAGTCTCAGGACAGCCGGTAGCCGGGAGCAGTACTTC
TRBV28	once	TRBJ1-1	TRBD1	CASSWTGTVGEAFF	TGTGCCAGCAGTTGGACCGGGACAGTTGGTGAAGCTTTCTTT
TRBV4-3	NA	TRBJ2-7	TRBD1	CASSQGLGTGGYEQYF	TGCGCCAGCAGCCAAGGCTTGGGGACAGGGGGGTACGAGCAGTACTTC
TRBV27	NA	TRBJ2-3	TRBD1	CASSYGQGTDTQYF	TGTGCCAGCAGTTACGGACAGGGCACAGATACGCAGTATTTT
TRBV7-9	NA	TRBJ1-6	NA	CASSRGDKSSYNSPLHF	TGTGCCAGCAGCCGCGGAGACAAGAGCTCCTATAATTCACCCCTCCACTTT
TRBV15	NA	TRBJ1-5	TRBD1	CATSRDRGRGQPQHF	TGTGCCACCAGCAGAGATAGGGGCAGGGGGCAGCCCCAGCATTTT